A selection of T cell receptor beta chains follows, all from one sample in a study of vaccination and CD4 T cells after COVID-19. These TCRs are of unknown antigen specificity. TCRdb re-derived calls from the PCR reads in MiXCR, one entry per CDR3 protein. The repertoire includes 13,000 to 15,000 distinct CDR3 sequences, under 30% of them detected once, and about 20% sits in the top ten. The specimen was cultured CD4+ T cells from blood. These receptors came from a human donor with COVID-19. Both conserved end residues are part of each CDR3. The order of the fields is CDR3 length, V gene, clone size, D gene, J gene, CDR3 DNA, CDR3 protein. D genes are given only for firm matches. Some rows mark clone size as missing; the rest say once, few, many or name a class of expanded clone.

length: 13
V: TRBV19
size: medium-sized
D: TRBD1
J: TRBJ1-2
DNA: TGTGCCAGTAGTCCGACAGGGGGCGATGGCTACACCTTC
CDR3: CASSPTGGDGYTF

length: 21
V: TRBV4-2
size: few
D: -
J: TRBJ1-3
DNA: TGTGCCAGCAGCCCTGTAGGACAGACCTACCGAACTGATCCAACTGGAAACACCATATATTTT
CDR3: CASSPVGQTYRTDPTGNTIYF

length: 15
V: TRBV11-3
size: -
D: TRBD1
J: TRBJ2-7
DNA: TGTGCCAGCAGCTACGGGACAGGGGACCTCTACGAGCAGTACTTC
CDR3: CASSYGTGDLYEQYF

length: 17
V: TRBV6-1
size: -
D: TRBD2
J: TRBJ2-7
DNA: TGTGCCAGCAGTGAACAATCGGGGGGACTGCTCACCTACGAGCAGTACTTC
CDR3: CASSEQSGGLLTYEQYF

length: 16
V: TRBV5-1
size: -
D: -
J: TRBJ1-5
DNA: TGCGCCATCTTACACAGACCTTCGGGTGGCAATCAGCCCCAGCATTTT
CDR3: CAILHRPSGGNQPQHF

length: 16
V: TRBV10-3
size: few
D: TRBD1
J: TRBJ2-3
DNA: TGTGCCATCAGTGGGGATTCGGACAGGGGCACCGATACGCAGTATTTT
CDR3: CAISGDSDRGTDTQYF

length: 12
V: TRBV27
size: few
D: -
J: TRBJ2-5
DNA: TGTGCCAGCAGTGGAACCCAAGAGACCCAGTACTTC
CDR3: CASSGTQETQYF

length: 14
V: TRBV27
size: few
D: -
J: TRBJ2-5
DNA: TGTGCCAGCAGTTTACAGACGCCCAGGGGTCCCCAGTACTTC
CDR3: CASSLQTPRGPQYF

length: 16
V: TRBV11-2
size: few
D: -
J: TRBJ1-1
DNA: TGTGCCAGCAGCTTAAACGATGGAGTGAGGGGCACTGAAGCTTTCTTT
CDR3: CASSLNDGVRGTEAFF

length: 18
V: TRBV7-2
size: -
D: -
J: TRBJ1-1
DNA: TGTGCCAGCAGCTTAGCCCCCCAGGGGAGGTCAATGAACACTGAAGTTTTCTTT
CDR3: CASSLAPQGRSMNTEVFF

length: 15
V: TRBV10-3
size: medium-sized
D: TRBD1
J: TRBJ1-2
DNA: TGTGCCACCCAACGATCCAGACAGGGGCCTCATGGCTACACCTTC
CDR3: CATQRSRQGPHGYTF

length: 15
V: TRBV2
size: few
D: -
J: TRBJ1-3
DNA: TGTGCCAGCAGGCAAACGACAGTAGCTGGAAACACCATATATTTT
CDR3: CASRQTTVAGNTIYF

length: 15
V: TRBV15
size: medium-sized
D: -
J: TRBJ1-3
DNA: TGTGCCACCAGGCCGACTGGGGACTCTGGAAACACCATATATTTT
CDR3: CATRPTGDSGNTIYF

length: 13
V: TRBV6-1
size: -
D: -
J: TRBJ1-5
DNA: TGTGCCAGCAGTGTACAAATGAATCAGCCCCAGCATTTT
CDR3: CASSVQMNQPQHF

length: 15
V: TRBV20-1
size: -
D: -
J: TRBJ2-5
DNA: TGCAGTGCTAGACCCCTTAACAGGTTCCAAGAGACCCAGTACTTC
CDR3: CSARPLNRFQETQYF

length: 17
V: TRBV7-2
size: few
D: TRBD2
J: TRBJ2-5
DNA: TGTGCCAGCAGCTCGACTAGCGGGGGACCCAAAGGGGGGACCCAGTACTTC
CDR3: CASSSTSGGPKGGTQYF

length: 15
V: TRBV19
size: -
D: -
J: TRBJ2-5
DNA: TGTGCCAGTAGTACCCAATCCCTATCCCAAGAGACCCAGTACTTC
CDR3: CASSTQSLSQETQYF

length: 12
V: TRBV6-5
size: few
D: -
J: TRBJ1-5
DNA: TGTGCCAGCAGTTACGCTGGACAGCCCCAGCATTTT
CDR3: CASSYAGQPQHF

length: 18
V: TRBV15
size: medium-sized
D: -
J: TRBJ1-5
DNA: TGTGCCACCAGCAGAGATTTTATGGGCAGGGCGGGCAATCAGCCCCAGCATTTT
CDR3: CATSRDFMGRAGNQPQHF

length: 13
V: TRBV6-5
size: -
D: -
J: TRBJ1-5
DNA: TGTGCCAGCAGTTACTTGGTGAATCAGCCCCAGCATTTT
CDR3: CASSYLVNQPQHF

length: 12
V: TRBV20-1
size: few
D: -
J: TRBJ2-3
DNA: TGCAGTGCTAGACTAACCCCGGATACGCAGTATTTT
CDR3: CSARLTPDTQYF

length: 14
V: TRBV6-5
size: few
D: -
J: TRBJ1-1
DNA: TGTGCCAGCAGTTACTCGATGGAGAACACTGAAGCTTTCTTT
CDR3: CASSYSMENTEAFF

length: 15
V: TRBV7-2
size: few
D: -
J: TRBJ2-5
DNA: TGTGCCAGCAGCCCCCCGGGGACGGCGCAAGAGACCCAGTACTTC
CDR3: CASSPPGTAQETQYF

length: 14
V: TRBV12-3/TRBV12-4
size: -
D: TRBD2
J: TRBJ2-7
DNA: TGTGCCAGCGAGCCGGGGGGGTACCCTTACGAGCAGTACTTC
CDR3: CASEPGGYPYEQYF

length: 19
V: TRBV20-1
size: medium-sized
D: -
J: TRBJ1-2
DNA: TGCAGTGCTAGAGGGACCTCGGGGGGTAAATCAGCCTTTGACTATGGCTACACCTTC
CDR3: CSARGTSGGKSAFDYGYTF

length: 16
V: TRBV12-3/TRBV12-4
size: -
D: TRBD2
J: TRBJ2-3
DNA: TGTGCCAGCAGTTTCGGGGGGGGGAGCCTCACAGATACGCAGTATTTT
CDR3: CASSFGGGSLTDTQYF

length: 19
V: TRBV11-2
size: -
D: -
J: TRBJ2-6
DNA: TGTGCCAGCAGCCTCTATCTCGGGGCAGGGCGATCTGGGGCCAACGTCCTGACTTTC
CDR3: CASSLYLGAGRSGANVLTF

length: 16
V: TRBV6-1
size: few
D: -
J: TRBJ1-5
DNA: TGTGCCAGCAGTGAATGGCGCGGTACGGGCGGTCAGCCCCAGCATTTT
CDR3: CASSEWRGTGGQPQHF

length: 15
V: TRBV6-1
size: few
D: -
J: TRBJ1-5
DNA: TGTGCCAGCAGTGAACTAGGGTCTCGCGGTCAGCCCCAGCATTTT
CDR3: CASSELGSRGQPQHF

length: 14
V: TRBV20-1
size: few
D: -
J: TRBJ1-5
DNA: TGCAGTGCAAAACAGTCAAATAGCAATCAGCCCCAGCATTTT
CDR3: CSAKQSNSNQPQHF

length: 15
V: TRBV20-1
size: few
D: TRBD1
J: TRBJ1-5
DNA: TGCAGTGCTAGAGACACCGGGACAGGGGACCAGCCCCAGCATTTT
CDR3: CSARDTGTGDQPQHF

length: 14
V: TRBV7-6
size: few
D: -
J: TRBJ1-2
DNA: TGTGCCAGCAGCTTAGGATCTGGGGGGTATGGCTACACCTTC
CDR3: CASSLGSGGYGYTF

length: 14
V: TRBV4-3
size: few
D: -
J: TRBJ1-2
DNA: TGCGCCAGCAGCCAAGATCGGGGACGCGGAGACTACACCTTC
CDR3: CASSQDRGRGDYTF

length: 16
V: TRBV9
size: -
D: -
J: TRBJ1-4
DNA: TGTGCCAGCAGCGTAACCTCTCTCGGGGTCGGGGAAAGACTGTTTTTT
CDR3: CASSVTSLGVGERLFF

length: 14
V: TRBV6-1
size: -
D: TRBD1
J: TRBJ2-3
DNA: TGTGCCAGCGCCGGGACAGGAAACACAGATACGCAGTATTTT
CDR3: CASAGTGNTDTQYF

length: 15
V: TRBV28
size: once
D: TRBD1
J: TRBJ1-4
DNA: TGTGCCAGCAGTCTCCACAGGGGGCTAAATGAAAAACTGTTTTTT
CDR3: CASSLHRGLNEKLFF

length: 18
V: TRBV10-1
size: -
D: -
J: TRBJ2-2
DNA: TGCGCCAGCAGTGAGTATTGCCTCTGGACTAAGAACACCGGGGAGCTGTTTTTT
CDR3: CASSEYCLWTKNTGELFF

length: 14
V: TRBV15
size: -
D: TRBD1
J: TRBJ2-7
DNA: TGTGCCACCAGCAGGGACAGGGGGAACTACGAGCAGTACTTC
CDR3: CATSRDRGNYEQYF

length: 13
V: TRBV28
size: few
D: -
J: TRBJ1-5
DNA: TGTGCCAGCAGGACCAGGGTGGGTCAGCCCCAGCATTTT
CDR3: CASRTRVGQPQHF

length: 14
V: TRBV20-1
size: -
D: TRBD1
J: TRBJ2-1
DNA: TGCAGTGCTAGTTCGGGACAGGGGTACAATGAGCAGTTCTTC
CDR3: CSASSGQGYNEQFF

length: 14
V: TRBV10-3
size: few
D: -
J: TRBJ1-1
DNA: TGTGCCATCAGTGACCCAGGGGAATCCACTGAAGCTTTCTTT
CDR3: CAISDPGESTEAFF

length: 14
V: TRBV6-1
size: few
D: TRBD2
J: TRBJ2-2
DNA: TGTGCCAGCAAATATTCGGGGGGGTCCGGGGAGCTGTTTTTT
CDR3: CASKYSGGSGELFF

length: 13
V: TRBV15
size: few
D: -
J: TRBJ1-5
DNA: TGTGCCACCAGTCCAGGGACGGCTCAGCCCCAGCATTTT
CDR3: CATSPGTAQPQHF

length: 14
V: TRBV28
size: -
D: -
J: TRBJ1-2
DNA: TGTGCCAGCAGTTTACACAGCCCTGCGAGTGGCTACACCTTC
CDR3: CASSLHSPASGYTF